This note documents a single T cell receptor (beta chain) sequence. Its target is unknown. The sample comes from a study of T cell responses to AZD1222 COVID-19 vaccine. Study-level results: Repertoires were obtained only post-peak T cell response.

Libraries were prepared by immunoSEQ multiplex PCR; TCRdb keeps only in-frame clonotypes and omits some of them. The sample lists about 160,000 clones; roughly 94% were seen once. Germline values: CDR1 MNHEY, CDR2 SVGAGI. The germline V and J ends were trimmed by 4 bases and 4 bases, with 7 bases remaining between them. The CDR3 consists of 12 residues. V is TRBV6-5 and J is TRBJ1-1; the D gene is possibly TRBD1 (6 bases). This receptor was obtained from an adult who received the AZD1222 COVID-19 vaccine. The specimen comprised peripheral blood, sampled 28 days after the second AZD1222 dose. As DNA, the CDR3 is TGTGCCAGCAGTTCACAGGGCACTGAAGCTTTCTTT. Translated, it gives CASSSQGTEAFF.